This TCR beta chain was sequenced during a study of cytotoxic CD8 clonotypes in ibrutinib-treated CLL. Germline-derived CDR1 and CDR2 are GTSNPN and SVGIG (reference sequence). The CDR3 runs 14 residues. J lost 6 bases, V lost 0 bases, and 4 bases had no gene match. Sequencing used immunoSEQ multiplex PCR; TCRdb keeps in-frame clones, though not all of them. This sample yields 200,000 to 250,000 clones, of which 65% to 80% are seen a single time; roughly 5.8% belongs to the top ten. This sequence joins TRBV30 and TRBJ1-4, with TRBD1 identical over 7 bases. Source: PBMCs, taken after 12 months of ibrutinib treatment. This clonotype originated in a human donor with chronic lymphocytic leukemia. The CDR3, as DNA: TGTGCCTGGAGTGTACCAGGGGGTTATGAAAAACTGTTTTTT. Its protein product is CAWSVPGGYEKLFF. The full variable domain, with the rest looked up from reference TRBV30 and TRBJ1-4, is SQTIHQWPATLVQPVGSPLSLECTVEGTSNPNLYWYRQAAGRGLQLLFYSVGIGQISSEVPQNLSASRPQDRQFILSSKKLLLSDSGFYLCAWSVPGGYEKLFFGSGTQLSVL.